A single sample gave rise to the 24 T cell receptor beta chains below, sequenced in a study of human T cells and chemical hapten exposure. The sample's time point: patch test 2, 6 weeks after DPC sensitization. Sample treatment: therapeutic diphenylcyclopropenone sensitization with weekly scalp DPC. TCRdb passed the RACE reads through MiXCR, listing each CDR3 protein once. This table holds approximately 89,000 distinct CDR3 sequences, roughly 10% found once. Sequences were derived from whole blood, sampled in connection with sensitization to the hapten diphenylcyclopropenone (DPC). The receptors stem from a woman aged 25 to 39 with alopecia areata. Some clones in this sample may be carry-over from other donors' samples.

This clonotype is termed medium-sized. The V and J genes are TRBV6-5 and TRBJ1-6; no firm D call. V was pared by 7 bases and J by 9 bases, with 16 bases between. The germline V gene has CDR1 MNHEY and CDR2 SVGAGI. The CDR3 consists of 14 residues. The CDR3 sequence: CASTTGTEPSPLHF. The CDR3 DNA reads as TGTGCCAGCACAACCGGAACGGAACCTTCACCCCTCCACTTT.

There are many counts of this clonotype. This chain uses TRBV20-1 with TRBJ1-2, with D unclear. V lost 0 bases and J lost 8, with 13 bases in between. Germline assignment: CDR1 DFQATT and CDR2 SNEGSKA (reference sequence). This CDR3 spans 13 amino acids. The CDR3 region has the DNA TGCAGTGCTAGAGATCTAGTAGGAGACGGCTACACCTTC. Residues: CSARDLVGDGYTF.

Relative to its sample, this clonotype is medium-sized. The V call is TRBV5-1, the J call TRBJ2-1; TRBD2 aligns across 10 bases. This CDR3 region has 15 residues. With 4 bases clipped from V and 8 bases from J, the junction kept 9 bases outside the gene matches. Germline CDR1 and CDR2: SGHRS and YFSETQ. The CDR3 spells CASSVMASGRDEQFF. DNA of the CDR3: TGCGCCAGCAGCGTGATGGCTAGCGGGAGAGATGAGCAGTTCTTC.

This clonotype was seen ten or more times. The V call is TRBV12-3 or TRBV12-4, the J call TRBJ2-5; D remains ambiguous. There are 11 residues in the CDR3. Trimming stripped 3 bases from V and 3 bases from J, with 2 bases between. CDR3 in amino acids: CASSFKETQYF. The CDR3 region has the DNA TGTGCCAGCAGTTTTAAAGAGACCCAGTACTTC.

This clonotype was counted ten times or more. V gene TRBV11-2 combines with J gene TRBJ1-1, with 8 positions matching TRBD1. Unmatched junction bases numbered 13, after V lost 7 bases and J lost 3 bases. This CDR3 contains 16 residues. Germline-derived CDR1 and CDR2 are SGHAT and FQNNGV. The CDR3 sequence is CASIPTDRVGHTEAFF. CDR3 sequence (DNA): TGTGCCAGCATTCCTACGGACAGGGTAGGGCACACTGAAGCTTTCTTT.

The sample holds many counts of this clonotype. The chain employs TRBV5-1 and TRBJ2-1; D tentatively reads TRBD1 or TRBD2 (5 bases each). V was pared by 0 bases and J by 0 bases, with 7 bases between. Germline CDR1 and CDR2: SGHRS and YFSETQ. This CDR3 comprises 15 residues. This chain's CDR3 is CASSLVGVSYNEQFF. The CDR3 DNA follows: TGCGCCAGCAGCTTGGTGGGGGTCTCCTACAATGAGCAGTTCTTC.

This clonotype was seen a few times. This chain uses TRBV7-8 with TRBJ2-4; D is undetermined. Trimming stripped 1 base from V and 3 bases from J, with 10 bases between. In germline, CDR1 is SGHVS, CDR2 FQNEAQ. The CDR3 sequence is 15 residues long. CDR3 protein: CASSLGTTIKNIQYF. The CDR3 DNA sequence: TGTGCCAGCAGCTTAGGGACCACCATCAAAAACATTCAGTACTTC.

This clonotype was counted at least ten times. The chain combines TRBV2 with TRBJ1-2; TRBD1 might be the D (6 bases). Germline lookup yields CDR1 SNHLY and CDR2 FYNNEI. The CDR3 totals 13 residues. Trimming stripped 4 bases from V and 2 bases from J, with 8 bases between. CDR3 residues: CASSAGQNYGYTF. CDR3 DNA: TGTGCCAGCAGTGCAGGACAGAACTATGGCTACACCTTC.

This clonotype came up a few times. This chain joins TRBV6-5 and TRBJ2-3; the D gene is possibly TRBD2 (6 bases). From germline, CDR1 is MNHEY and CDR2 SVGAGI. This CDR3 has 16 amino acids. The V end lost 2 bases, the J end lost 4 bases, and 16 bases lay between the germline ends. CDR3 nucleotide sequence: TGTGCCAGCAGTTACGGTATCGGGAGTAGCGCAGATACGCAGTATTTT. Translating it yields CASSYGIGSSADTQYF.

This clonotype was seen repeatedly, ten times or more. This sequence joins TRBV20-1 and TRBJ2-7; the D gene is possibly TRBD1 (5 bases). V was clipped by 0 bases and J by 3 bases, with 15 bases between them. Germline assignment: CDR1 DFQATT and CDR2 SNEGSKA (reference sequence). The CDR3 spans 15 residues. CDR3: CSARDSAGLNYEQYF. The CDR3 nucleotides are TGCAGTGCTAGAGACTCGGCAGGGTTAAACTACGAGCAGTACTTC.

This clonotype was picked up many times. This rearrangement joins TRBV7-8 to TRBJ1-5; 10 bases line up with TRBD1. V dropped 1 base and J dropped 0; count of bases not matched to a gene: 6. This CDR3 is 18 amino acids long. Germline CDR1 is SGHVS and CDR2 is FQNEAQ. CDR3: CASSLERGQGYSNQPQHF. The CDR3 DNA follows: TGTGCCAGCAGCTTAGAACGGGGACAGGGGTATAGCAATCAGCCCCAGCATTTT.

The chain has TRBV10-3 and TRBJ2-7; D is possibly TRBD1 (5 bases). With 3 bases removed from V and 3 bases from J, the gap between germline ends came to 15 bases. CDR3 length equals 15 residues. CDR1 and CDR2 (germline): ENHRY, SYGVKD. The CDR3 coding sequence is TGTGCCATCAGTGATCCCCAGGGCCTACGCTACGAGCAGTACTTC. Amino acids: CAISDPQGLRYEQYF.

In its sample, this clonotype was seen a few times. V is TRBV5-4 and J is TRBJ2-7; D may match TRBD1 or TRBD2 (5 bases each). Germline CDR1 SGHNT, CDR2 YYREEE (reference sequence). Trimming took off 4 bases at V and 2 bases at J, with 10 bases between the two ends. There are 13 residues in the CDR3. CDR3 amino acids: CASSGDGTYEQYF. The CDR3 DNA reads TGTGCCAGCAGCGGGGACGGCACCTACGAGCAGTACTTC.

The genes are TRBV7-2 and TRBJ1-1; a possible D gene is TRBD1 (5 bases). From germline, CDR1 is SGHTA and CDR2 FQGNSA. This CDR3 contains 13 residues. V was clipped by 0 bases and J by 11 bases, with 13 bases between them. Here the CDR3 reads CASSLAWARDAFF. In DNA form, the CDR3 reads TGTGCCAGCAGCTTAGCGTGGGCCAGGGATGCTTTCTTT.

At least ten counts were recorded for this clonotype. The chain links TRBV2 to TRBJ2-3; 7 nucleotides agree with TRBD1. The CDR3 extends over 14 amino acids. The ends lost 9 bases at V and 1 base at J; junction bases unmatched: 7. Germline V gives CDR1 SNHLY, CDR2 FYNNEI. CDR3 region: CARTHRGGTDTQYF. The CDR3 DNA reads as TGTGCCAGGACCCACAGGGGCGGCACAGATACGCAGTATTTT.

The chain combines TRBV9 with TRBJ1-2, with a tentative D call TRBD1 (5 bases). Deletions cut 4 bases from V and 3 bases from J, with 10 bases between. CDR1 SGDLS and CDR2 YYNGEE come from the germline V gene. This CDR3 comprises 13 residues. This chain's CDR3 is CASSTDTYYGYTF. In DNA form, the CDR3 reads TGTGCCAGCAGCACGGACACCTACTATGGCTACACCTTC.

This clonotype occurred many times. The chain joins TRBV12-3 or TRBV12-4 to TRBJ2-2; 8 nucleotides align to TRBD2. The CDR3 loop spans 17 amino acids. J lost 3 bases, V lost 4 bases, and 10 bases had no gene match. The CDR3 region is CASSSNTGGGYTGELFF. The CDR3 bases are TGTGCCAGCAGTTCCAACACGGGAGGGGGGTACACCGGGGAGCTGTTTTTT.

This chain uses TRBV27 with TRBJ2-3; no clear D gene. The CDR3 totals 16 residues. Trimming removed 6 bases at V and 0 bases at J, with 16 bases between. The germline CDR1 and CDR2 sequences are MNHEY and SMNVEV (reference sequence). This CDR3 is CASSWRLDPSTDTQYF. CDR3 DNA sequence: TGTGCCAGCAGCTGGAGACTGGACCCAAGCACAGATACGCAGTATTTT.

This clonotype was counted a single time. Being one base from a much bigger clone, this may be a read error. The V gene is TRBV18, the J gene TRBJ2-5; TRBD2 might be the D (6 bases). There are 15 residues in the CDR3. CDR1 is KGHSH and CDR2 is LQKENI in the germline V gene. The chain's CDR3 is CASSPPGLTPKTRYF. As DNA, the CDR3 is TGTGCCAGCTCACCACCGGGACTTACTCCGAAGACCCGGTACTTC. The complete variable domain, with remaining parts taken from reference TRBV18 and TRBJ2-5, reads NAGVMQNPRHLVRRRGQEARLRCSPMKGHSHVYWYRQLPEEGLKFMVYLQKENIIDESGMPKERFSAEFPKEGPSILRIQQVVRGDSAAYFCASSPPGLTPKTRYFGPGTRLLVL.

Worth noting for this clonotype: A much larger clone differs by one base, so this may be a read error. The chain employs TRBV6-5 and TRBJ2-7; D not resolved. Trimming removed 6 bases at V and 6 bases at J, with 21 bases between. Per the germline V gene, CDR1 is MNHEY and CDR2 is SVGAGI. The CDR3 is 15 residues long. This CDR3 is CASRKRRPNTCEQYF. Here the CDR3 DNA reads TGTGCCAGCAGGAAGCGTCGACCCAACACCTGCGAGCAGTACTTC.

This clonotype has ten or more counts. J is TRBJ2-7 and V is TRBV18; the D call may be TRBD1 or TRBD2 (5 bases each). V was trimmed by 3 bases and J by 6 bases, leaving 15 bases between them. This CDR3 spans 14 amino acids. Looked up from germline, CDR1 is KGHSH and CDR2 is LQKENI. The CDR3 DNA reads TGTGCCAGCTCACCCCCGGGACGGTTATCCGAGCAGTACTTC. Protein sequence: CASSPPGRLSEQYF.

There are many counts of this clonotype. The chain links TRBV12-3 or TRBV12-4 to TRBJ1-1, with 7 bases lining up with TRBD1. The CDR3 is 16 amino acids. V trimming: 5 bases; J trimming: 0 bases; junction bases outside the gene matches: 9. The CDR3 region is CASSPTGRGMNTEAFF. In DNA form, the CDR3 reads TGTGCCAGCAGTCCGACAGGGAGAGGGATGAACACTGAAGCTTTCTTT.

This clonotype has at least ten counts. The J gene is TRBJ2-5, the V gene TRBV6-5, with a weak D call TRBD1 (6 bases). The CDR3 extends over 15 amino acids. V was trimmed by 6 bases and J by 1 base, leaving 15 bases between them. Germline V CDR1 and CDR2: MNHEY, SVGAGI. The CDR3 DNA is TGTGCCAGCAGGTTCATAGACAGGCGCCAAGAGACCCAGTACTTC. This encodes CASRFIDRRQETQYF.

At least ten counts were recorded for this clonotype. The chain joins TRBV27 to TRBJ1-1; no firm D call. Germline V gene sequence: CDR1 MNHEY, CDR2 SMNVEV (reference sequence). This CDR3 comprises 14 residues. Trimming left V 2 bases short and J 1 base short, with 8 bases between. In nucleotides, the CDR3 is TGTGCCAGCAGTTTAGCGTGGTCGAACACTGAAGCTTTCTTT. Amino acid sequence: CASSLAWSNTEAFF.